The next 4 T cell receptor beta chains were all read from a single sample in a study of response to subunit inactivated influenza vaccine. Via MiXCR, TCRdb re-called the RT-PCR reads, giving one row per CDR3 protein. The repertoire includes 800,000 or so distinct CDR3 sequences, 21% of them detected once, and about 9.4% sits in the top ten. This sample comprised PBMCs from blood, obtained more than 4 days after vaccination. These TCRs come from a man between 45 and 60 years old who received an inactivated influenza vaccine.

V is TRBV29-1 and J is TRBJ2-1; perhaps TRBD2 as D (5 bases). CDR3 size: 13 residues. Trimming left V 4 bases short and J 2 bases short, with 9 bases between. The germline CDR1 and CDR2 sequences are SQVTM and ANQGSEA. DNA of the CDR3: TGCAGCGTTGGTGCGGAGGCCTACAATGAGCAGTTCTTC. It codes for CSVGAEAYNEQFF.

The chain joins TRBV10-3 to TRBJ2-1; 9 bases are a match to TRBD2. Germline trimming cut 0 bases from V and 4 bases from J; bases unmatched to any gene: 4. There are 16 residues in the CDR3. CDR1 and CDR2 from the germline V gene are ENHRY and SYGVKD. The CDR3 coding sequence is TGTGCCATCAGTGAGTCTAAGCGGGAGGTTTACAATGAGCAGTTCTTC. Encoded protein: CAISESKREVYNEQFF.

CDR3 DNA sequence: TGTGCCAGCAGAGACAGGGGGGACGATACGCAGTATTTT. This encodes CASRDRGDDTQYF. The chain carries TRBV7-8 and TRBJ2-3, with 9 bases fitting TRBD1. The CDR3 is 13 amino acids. CDR1 SGHVS and CDR2 FQNEAQ come from the germline V gene. After removal of 6 bases from V and 6 bases from J, the junction contained 4 bases not matched to a gene.

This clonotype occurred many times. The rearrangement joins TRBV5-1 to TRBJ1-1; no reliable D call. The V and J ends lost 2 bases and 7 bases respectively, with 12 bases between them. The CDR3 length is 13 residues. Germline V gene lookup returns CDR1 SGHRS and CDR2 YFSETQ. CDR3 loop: CASSFRTNDEAFF. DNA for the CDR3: TGCGCCAGCAGCTTCAGGACGAACGATGAAGCTTTCTTT.